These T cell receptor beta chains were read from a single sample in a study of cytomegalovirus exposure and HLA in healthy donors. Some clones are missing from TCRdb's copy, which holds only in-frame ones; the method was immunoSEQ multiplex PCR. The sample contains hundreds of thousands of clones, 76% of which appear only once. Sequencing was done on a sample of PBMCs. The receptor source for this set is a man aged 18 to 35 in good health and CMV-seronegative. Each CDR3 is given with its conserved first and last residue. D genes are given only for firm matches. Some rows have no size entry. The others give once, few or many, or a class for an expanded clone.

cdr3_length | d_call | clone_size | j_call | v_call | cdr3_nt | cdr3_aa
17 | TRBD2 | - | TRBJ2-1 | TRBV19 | TGTGCCAGTAGCCCCCCCGGGACTAGCGTACGATACAATGAGCAGTTCTTC | CASSPPGTSVRYNEQFF
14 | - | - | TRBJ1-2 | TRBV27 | TGTGCCAGCAGTCTAGACAGGTTTTTCTATGGCTACACCTTC | CASSLDRFFYGYTF
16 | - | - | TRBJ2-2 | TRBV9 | TGTGCCAGCAGCGTAGCCGGGGTGGCTACCACCGGGGAGCTGTTTTTT | CASSVAGVATTGELFF
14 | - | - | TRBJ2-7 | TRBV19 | TGTGCCAGTAGTAGCCAGGGCCGGGTTTACGAGCAGTACTTC | CASSSQGRVYEQYF
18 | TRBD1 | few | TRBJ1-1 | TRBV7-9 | TGTGCCAGCAGCCGACTTCCCGGGACAGGGAAGGGAGACACTGAAGCTTTCTTT | CASSRLPGTGKGDTEAFF
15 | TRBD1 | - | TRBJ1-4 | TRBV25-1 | TGTGCCAGCAGTGAAAGAGGGGGCGTAGGAGAAAAACTGTTTTTT | CASSERGGVGEKLFF
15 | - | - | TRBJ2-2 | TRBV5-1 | TGCGCCAGCAGCCCTTCGACAGCGAACACCGGGGAGCTGTTTTTT | CASSPSTANTGELFF
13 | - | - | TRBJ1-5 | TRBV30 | TGTGCCTGGAGTTATACCCGGGATCAGCCCCAGCATTTC | CAWSYTRDQPQHF
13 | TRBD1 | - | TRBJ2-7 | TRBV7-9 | TGTTCCAGCAGGCCTACAGGGGTTGGCGAGCAGTACTTC | CSSRPTGVGEQYF
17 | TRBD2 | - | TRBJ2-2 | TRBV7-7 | TGTGCTAGCAGCTCCCCCTCAGCGGGATTATATACCGGGGAGCTGTTTTTT | CASSSPSAGLYTGELFF
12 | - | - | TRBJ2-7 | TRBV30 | TGTGCCTGGGGAGGAGCCCAATACGAGCAGTACTTC | CAWGGAQYEQYF
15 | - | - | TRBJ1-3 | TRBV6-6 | TGTGCCAGCGGACAAAGAACAGGCTCTGGAAACACCATATATTTT | CASGQRTGSGNTIYF
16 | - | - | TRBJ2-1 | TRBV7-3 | TGTTCCAGCAGCTTAGATAGCGATCGAACCTACAATGAGCAGTTCTTC | CSSSLDSDRTYNEQFF
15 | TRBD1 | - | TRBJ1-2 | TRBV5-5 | TGTGCCAGCAGCTTGGAAGGACAGGCCGTCTATGGCTACACCTTC | CASSLEGQAVYGYTF
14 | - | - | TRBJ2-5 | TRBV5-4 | TGTGCCAGCAGATCCGGGACTCGCCAAGAGACCCAGTACTTC | CASRSGTRQETQYF
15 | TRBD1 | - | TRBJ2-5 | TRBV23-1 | TGCGCCAGCAGTCCGACAGGGGTGAGGCAAGAGACCCAGTACTTC | CASSPTGVRQETQYF
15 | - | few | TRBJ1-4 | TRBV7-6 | TGTGCCAGCAGCTTAGTAGGGAGGGCCAATGAAAAACTGTTTTTT | CASSLVGRANEKLFF
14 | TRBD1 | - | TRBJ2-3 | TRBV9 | TGTGCCAGCAGCGAACAGGGGAACACAGATACGCAGTATTTT | CASSEQGNTDTQYF
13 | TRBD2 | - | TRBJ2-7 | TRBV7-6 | TGTGCCAGCAGCCCTACCGGACTAGACGAGCAGTACTTC | CASSPTGLDEQYF
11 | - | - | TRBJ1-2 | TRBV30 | TGTGCCTGGGCCCAGCGGGTTGGCTACACCTTC | CAWAQRVGYTF
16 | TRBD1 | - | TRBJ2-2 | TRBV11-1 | TGTGCCAGCAGCTTATATGGGACAGGTGACACCGGGGAGCTGTTTTTT | CASSLYGTGDTGELFF
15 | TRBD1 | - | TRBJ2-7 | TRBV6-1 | TGTGCCAGCAGTGACCTTGGGACAGGCTCCTACGAGCAGTACTTC | CASSDLGTGSYEQYF
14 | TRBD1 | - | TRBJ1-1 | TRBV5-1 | TGCGCCAGCAGCTTATGGGACAGTCTCACTGAAGCTTTCTTT | CASSLWDSLTEAFF
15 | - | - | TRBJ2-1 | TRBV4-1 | TGCGCCAGCAGCCGTTTTGGGGGCGAGGAGAATGAGCAGTTCTTC | CASSRFGGEENEQFF
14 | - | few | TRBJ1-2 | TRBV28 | TGTGCCGCGAGTCCCGGACAGCTACGATTCGGCTACACCTTC | CAASPGQLRFGYTF
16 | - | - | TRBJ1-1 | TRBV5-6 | TGTGCCAGCAGCTTACAACAGGTTCTCAGGAACACTGAAGCTTTCTTT | CASSLQQVLRNTEAFF
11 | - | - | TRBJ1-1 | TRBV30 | TGTGCCTGGAGTCCGGGGAGTGAAGCTTTCTTT | CAWSPGSEAFF
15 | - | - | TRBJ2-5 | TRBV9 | TGTGCCAGCAGCGTAGCCGGCAGGTTGGAAGAGACCCAGTACTTC | CASSVAGRLEETQYF
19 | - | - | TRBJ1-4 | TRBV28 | TGTGCCAGCAGTTTTCGTAACAAAGGGATTAAGGGGTATAATGAAAAACTGTTTTTT | CASSFRNKGIKGYNEKLFF
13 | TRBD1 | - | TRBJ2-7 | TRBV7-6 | TGTGCCAGCAGCCGCGGGACAGGGGGCGAGCAGTACTTC | CASSRGTGGEQYF
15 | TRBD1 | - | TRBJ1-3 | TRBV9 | TGTGCCAGCAGCCAGACAGGGGTCTCTGGAAACACCATATATTTT | CASSQTGVSGNTIYF
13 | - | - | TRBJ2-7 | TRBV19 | TGTGCCAGTAGTATCGACAACTCCTACGAGCAGTACTTC | CASSIDNSYEQYF
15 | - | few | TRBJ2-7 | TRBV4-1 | TGCGCCAGCAGCCAAGGTGGGGCGAGCTCCTACGAGCAGTACTTC | CASSQGGASSYEQYF
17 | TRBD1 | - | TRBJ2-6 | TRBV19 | TGTGCCAGTAGTACTCTCTGGACAGGCTCTGGGGCCAACGTCCTGACTTTC | CASSTLWTGSGANVLTF
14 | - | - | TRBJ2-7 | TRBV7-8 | TGTGCCAGCAGCCCAAGACAGGAGGCCTACGAGCAGTACTTC | CASSPRQEAYEQYF
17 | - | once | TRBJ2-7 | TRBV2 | TGTGCCAGCAGTGAAAGGTCTCCCAGGGAGGGGGCCTACGAGCAGTACTTC | CASSERSPREGAYEQYF
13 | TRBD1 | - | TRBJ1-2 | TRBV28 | TGTGCCAGCAGTTCGGACAGGAACTATGGCTACACCTTC | CASSSDRNYGYTF
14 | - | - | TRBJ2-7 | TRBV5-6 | TGTGCCAGCAGCTTGGGCACTATCTCCTACGAGCAGTACTTC | CASSLGTISYEQYF
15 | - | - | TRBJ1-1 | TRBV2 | TGTGCCAGCAGTTACCAAACAGGTCTGAACACTGAAGCTTTCTTT | CASSYQTGLNTEAFF
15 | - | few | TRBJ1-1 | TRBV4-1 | TGCGCCAGCAGCCAAGATCGGGGGGTGAACACTGAAGCTTTCTTT | CASSQDRGVNTEAFF
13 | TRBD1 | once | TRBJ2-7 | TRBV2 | TGTGCCAGTTCCCGGGACAGGGGCTACGAGCAGTACTTC | CASSRDRGYEQYF
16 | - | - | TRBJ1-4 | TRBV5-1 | TGCGCCAGCAGCTCCGAAGGACAGCAGATACCCGAAAAACTGTTTTTT | CASSSEGQQIPEKLFF
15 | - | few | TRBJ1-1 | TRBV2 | TGTGCCAGCAGTGAAAGAGGCGGAGGTAGGACTGAAGCTTTCTTT | CASSERGGGRTEAFF
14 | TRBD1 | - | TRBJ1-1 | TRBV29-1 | TGCAGCGGCTCTCTGGGGACAGATAACACTGAAGCTTTCTTT | CSGSLGTDNTEAFF